This TCR beta chain came from a study of blood T cell repertoires in COVID-19. Study background: Samples of COVID-19 (acute and convalescent) were obtained from the United States, Italy and Spain.

Using immunoSEQ multiplex PCR, the repertoire was profiled, and TCRdb retains in-frame clones only, with some absent. The sample lists about 270,000 clones, around 93% seen once, with approximately 2.9% in the top ten. The age range of participants was about 18 to 90 years, with residence in under 25 US areas. The sequence was obtained from a man aged 40-50 years who had been exposed to COVID-19. Sequenced material: PBMCs or T cells enriched from blood (not recorded which).

CDR3 sequence (DNA): TGCGCCAGCAGCTTGGCCCCGGGGGAAATAGACACCATATATTTT. Protein: CASSLAPGEIDTIYF. The chain links TRBV5-1 to TRBJ1-3, with a tentative D call TRBD1 (5 bases). Germline V lookup: CDR1 SGHRS, CDR2 YFSETQ. This CDR3 is 15 amino acids long. Trimming stripped 0 bases from V and 8 bases from J, with 15 bases between.